Each of the 10 T cell receptor beta chains below was sequenced from the same sample in a study of blood T cell repertoires in COVID-19. The method was immunoSEQ multiplex PCR; TCRdb's version includes in-frame clones alone and lacks a portion of them. The sample comprises under 130,000 clones, roughly 84% of which are singletons, and 6.2% rests with the top ten. Sequenced sample: peripheral blood. These receptors all come from a human donor in a cohort sampled during active COVID-19.

The J gene is TRBJ2-1, the V gene TRBV19; 9 bases are shared with TRBD2. Per germline, CDR1 LNHDA and CDR2 SQIVND (reference sequence). The CDR3 runs 15 residues. Trimming removed 7 bases from V and 1 base from J; junction bases left unmatched: 5. The CDR3: CASIQAGGSYNEQFF. CDR3 in DNA: TGTGCCAGTATTCAAGCGGGGGGATCCTACAATGAGCAGTTCTTC.

V is TRBV5-4 and J is TRBJ2-6; D gene unclear. The germline V gene has CDR1 SGHNT and CDR2 YYREEE (reference sequence). With 4 bases removed from V and 0 bases from J, the gap between germline ends came to 14 bases. The CDR3 runs 17 residues. The CDR3 region is CASSPDGRHSGANVLTF. The CDR3 DNA reads TGTGCCAGCAGCCCCGACGGAAGACACTCTGGGGCCAACGTCCTGACTTTC.

A word on this clone: This specimen includes other DNA sequences encoding the same CDR3. The chain is built from TRBV28 and TRBJ1-1; TRBD1 might be the D (6 bases). Deletions cut 6 bases from V and 0 bases from J, with 8 bases between. Germline V gene data show CDR1 as MDHEN and CDR2 as SYDVKM. The length of the CDR3 is 13 residues. CDR3 DNA sequence: TGTGCCAGCAGGGACAGAGTGAACACTGAAGCTTTCTTT. This sequence encodes CASRDRVNTEAFF.

CDR3 amino acids: CASSRGLRYSNQPQHF. The CDR3 DNA is TGTGCCAGCAGTCGAGGGTTAAGGTATAGCAATCAGCCCCAGCATTTT. V usage is TRBV27 and J usage is TRBJ1-5; D is undetermined. V was trimmed by 5 bases and J by 0 bases, leaving 14 bases between them. This CDR3 contains 16 residues. Germline V gives CDR1 MNHEY, CDR2 SMNVEV (reference sequence).

The genes are TRBV30 and TRBJ1-2, with 7 bases lining up with TRBD1. The CDR3 has 12 residues. J was trimmed by 3 bases and V by 8 bases; bases with no gene match: 6. Germline V CDR1 and CDR2: GTSNPN, SVGIG (reference sequence). The CDR3: CAETGTDYGYTF. In DNA, the CDR3 is TGTGCCGAAACCGGGACAGACTATGGCTACACCTTC. Variable domain in full (rest from reference TRBV30 and TRBJ1-2): SQTIHQWPATLVQPVGSPLSLECTVEGTSNPNLYWYRQAAGRGLQLLFYSVGIGQISSEVPQNLSASRPQDRQFILSSKKLLLSDSGFYLCAETGTDYGYTFGSGTRLTVV.

This chain joins TRBV29-1 and TRBJ1-1; D not resolved. V was shortened by 6 bases and J by 8 bases, with 13 bases between the two germline ends. Per germline, CDR1 SQVTM and CDR2 ANQGSEA. The CDR3 runs to 11 residues. For the CDR3, the DNA is TGCAGCGTCCAAGGGAGCTCGGAAGCTTTCTTT. It yields the protein CSVQGSSEAFF.

This clone was seen once. The chain is built from TRBV19 and TRBJ1-1; the match to TRBD1 covers 9 bases. J lost 4 bases, V lost 6 bases, and 9 bases had no gene match. The germline V gene has CDR1 LNHDA and CDR2 SQIVND (reference sequence). CDR3 length: 15 amino acids. CDR3 nucleotide sequence: TGTGCCAGTAGGCCTTGGACAGGGGAGGGCACTGAAGCTTTCTTT. Amino acid sequence: CASRPWTGEGTEAFF. Full variable domain (rest looked up from reference TRBV19 and TRBJ1-1): DGGITQSPKYLFRKEGQNVTLSCEQNLNHDAMYWYRQDPGQGLRLIYYSQIVNDFQKGDIAEGYSVSREKKESFPLTVTSAQKNPTAFYLCASRPWTGEGTEAFFGQGTRLTVV.

V gene TRBV3-1 (or the pseudogene TRBV3-2) combines with J gene TRBJ2-7, with TRBD2 matching 10 bases. V dropped 3 bases and J dropped 1; count of bases not matched to a gene: 3. The germline V gene has CDR1 LGHDT and CDR2 YNNKEL (reference sequence). This CDR3 has 15 residues. CDR3 sequence: CASSQKLAGSYEQYF. DNA of the CDR3: TGTGCCAGCAGCCAGAAACTAGCGGGATCCTACGAGCAGTACTTC.

The J gene is TRBJ2-1, the V gene TRBV5-6; 10 nucleotides agree with TRBD2. The V segment lost 4 bases and the J segment 6 bases; nucleotides outside the gene matches: 7. The germline CDR1 and CDR2 sequences are SGHDT and YYEEEE. The CDR3 sequence is 15 residues long. The CDR3 region is CASSPQAGGSNEQFF. The CDR3 DNA reads TGTGCCAGCAGCCCCCAAGCGGGAGGGTCCAATGAGCAGTTCTTC.

The V gene is TRBV11-3, the J gene TRBJ2-1; 11 nucleotides agree with TRBD2. Germline trimming cut 0 bases from V and 6 bases from J; bases unmatched to any gene: 4. CDR3 length: 16 amino acids. Per germline, CDR1 SGHNT and CDR2 YENEEA. CDR3 amino acids: CASSLETSGGTNEQFF. DNA for the CDR3: TGTGCCAGCAGCTTAGAAACTAGCGGGGGTACCAATGAGCAGTTCTTC.